The 11 T cell receptor beta chains below all came from one sample that was sequenced in a study of blood T cell repertoires in COVID-19. Only in-frame clones appear in the TCRdb table, and some are missing; sequencing was by immunoSEQ multiplex PCR. This table has 21,000 or so clones, roughly 88% appearing once. Sequenced material: peripheral blood. These receptors all come from a human donor in a cohort sampled during active COVID-19. The donor label of this sample is uncertain.

The V and J genes are TRBV5-4 and TRBJ2-5; TRBD2 might be the D (5 bases). Trimming pared 5 bases from V and 3 bases from J, leaving 11 bases between. CDR3 length equals 13 residues. The germline gives CDR1 SGHNT, CDR2 YYREEE (reference sequence). CDR3 sequence (DNA): TGTGCCAGCAGTCAGCGGAGCGAAGAGACCCAGTACTTC. It yields the protein CASSQRSEETQYF.

V usage is TRBV7-9 and J usage is TRBJ2-5, with 8 bases fitting TRBD1. With V trimmed by 3 bases and J by 2 bases, 2 bases remained unmatched. Looked up from germline, CDR1 is SEHNR and CDR2 is FQNEAQ (reference sequence). The CDR3 sequence is 14 residues long. The CDR3 DNA follows: TGTGCCAGCAGCTTTCGGACAGGGCAAGAGACCCAGTACTTC. Amino acids: CASSFRTGQETQYF.

DNA of the CDR3: TGCAGCGCCGGTCGTCCTAATGAAAAACTGTTTTTT. It is translated as CSAGRPNEKLFF. The rearrangement uses TRBV29-1 and TRBJ1-4; D unresolved. The CDR3 covers 12 residues. Trimming shortened V by 7 bases and J by 3 bases, and 9 bases separated the two germline ends. Germline lookup yields CDR1 SQVTM and CDR2 ANQGSEA.

This clone was detected once. V is TRBV11-3 and J is TRBJ2-2; the match to TRBD1 covers 8 bases. The CDR3 covers 14 residues. Per the germline V gene, CDR1 is SGHNT and CDR2 is YENEEA. J gave up 6 bases and V 0 bases, and 0 bases lay outside the gene matches. CDR3: CASSLEQGAGELFF. The CDR3 DNA is TGTGCCAGCAGCTTAGAACAGGGGGCCGGGGAGCTGTTTTTT.

This chain links TRBV9 with TRBJ2-7, with D perhaps matching TRBD1 (7 bases). Looked up from germline, CDR1 is SGDLS and CDR2 is YYNGEE. This CDR3 region has 17 residues. V shed 2 bases and J shed 0 bases, with 18 bases lying between them. The CDR3, as DNA: TGTGCCAGCAGCGTTGCAGGGGGAATGGGACTCTCCTACGAGCAGTACTTC. Translating gives CASSVAGGMGLSYEQYF. Filled out from reference TRBV9 and TRBJ2-7, the complete variable domain reads DSGVTQTPKHLITATGQRVTLRCSPRSGDLSVYWYQQSLDQGLQFLIQYYNGEERAKGNILERFSAQQFPDLHSELNLSSLELGDSALYFCASSVAGGMGLSYEQYFGPGTRLTVT.

This chain links TRBV28 with TRBJ1-5; 9 bases line up with TRBD1. Per germline, CDR1 MDHEN and CDR2 SYDVKM. This CDR3 spans 14 amino acids. V lost 6 bases to trimming and J lost 5 bases; unmatched junction nucleotides: 5. The CDR3 DNA reads as TGTGCCAGCAGCCCGGGACAGGGCTATCAGCCCCAGCATTTT. Protein product: CASSPGQGYQPQHF.

The chain is built from TRBV2 and TRBJ1-1; TRBD1 matches 9 bases. This CDR3 has 13 amino acids. The germline V gene encodes CDR1 SNHLY and CDR2 FYNNEI. V trimming: 8 bases; J trimming: 4 bases; junction bases outside the gene matches: 5. CDR3 sequence (DNA): TGTGCCAGCGGACGACAGGGGGGCACTGAAGCTTTCTTT. Amino acids: CASGRQGGTEAFF.

The chain has TRBV3-1 (or the pseudogene TRBV3-2) and TRBJ2-2; D unclear. V gave up 1 base and J gave up 6 bases, with 6 bases separating them. The germline CDR1 and CDR2 sequences are LGHDT and YNNKEL (reference sequence). This CDR3 spans 13 amino acids. In DNA form, the CDR3 reads TGTGCCAGCAGCCAAGCCCTAGCCGGGGAGCTGTTTTTT. This encodes CASSQALAGELFF.

This sequence joins TRBV5-1 and TRBJ2-7; 8 nucleotides align to TRBD2. V lost 0 bases and J lost 0; bases outside the gene matches: 11. This CDR3 has 18 amino acids. Germline assignment: CDR1 SGHRS and CDR2 YFSETQ. CDR3 sequence (DNA): TGCGCCAGCAGCTTGGAGGCCAGCGGGAGAGGGGCCTCCTACGAGCAGTACTTC. Translation gives CASSLEASGRGASYEQYF.

The chain links TRBV5-4 to TRBJ1-1; 10 bases align to TRBD1. Germline-derived CDR1 and CDR2 are SGHNT and YYREEE (reference sequence). V lost 4 bases to trimming and J lost 4 bases; unmatched junction nucleotides: 4. This CDR3 is built from 14 residues. CDR3 DNA: TGTGCCAGCAGCCGACAGGGGGCGCGCACTGAAGCTTTCTTT. The encoded protein is CASSRQGARTEAFF.

The chain is built from TRBV24-1 and TRBJ2-5, with 10 bases matching TRBD2. The V gene's germline CDR1 is KGHDR and CDR2 SFDVKD. Germline trimming cut 10 bases from V and 2 bases from J; bases unmatched to any gene: 3. The CDR3 extends over 13 amino acids. In DNA form, the CDR3 reads TGTGCCACGGCTAGCGGGGGACAAGAGACCCAGTACTTC. This encodes CATASGGQETQYF.